The present T cell receptor beta chain was sequenced within a study of CD4 T cells in relation to SARS-CoV-2 and coronaviruses. Across the study: TCR beta CDR3s were sequenced after roughly 10-day antigen culture of PBMCs. Controls used an HIV-1 Nef peptide pool or no peptide. The restricting HLA molecule for shared crossreactive spike epitopes was mapped.

The CDR3 spans 16 residues. Germline assignment: CDR1 SGHNT and CDR2 YYREEE (reference sequence). The V gene end was trimmed by 0 bases and the J gene end by 1 base; junction bases not matched to a gene: 4. Unexposed donor CD4+ T cells date from about 2011-2018, before the COVID-19 pandemic. After roughly ten days of culture, CD4+ T cells were isolated. Unexposed-donor CD4+ T cells were probed with SARS-CoV-2 S/N and four cold-coronavirus spikes, cells permitting. Here immunoSEQ multiplex PCR was the method, and the copy in TCRdb shows in-frame clones only, minus some. The sample comprises 15,000 to 20,000 clones, around 78% of which are singletons, and about a sixth rests with the top ten. A note on this clone: Its antigen is undetermined.

Material for sequencing was CD4+ T cells from PBMCs, cultured in vitro. The J gene is TRBJ2-3, the V gene TRBV5-4, with 8 bases matching TRBD1. The origin of this receptor is a human donor in good health. The CDR3 loop is CASSLAWGQGTDTQYF. CDR3 nucleotide sequence: TGTGCCAGCAGCTTGGCCTGGGGACAGGGCACAGATACGCAGTATTTT.